These 21 T cell receptor beta chains originate from one sample sequenced in a study of graft-versus-host responses after intestinal transplantation. These receptors are not linked to any known antigen. TCRdb keeps only in-frame clones here, not all; method: immunoSEQ multiplex PCR. Here the sample spans over 55,000 clones, 84% being singletons. Sequencing used unstimulated CD4+ T cells sorted from spleen or lymph node cells, obtained before transplant. The source is a human donor who was the organ donor for an intestinal transplant.

The table lists this clone with a few counts. V is TRBV7-2 and J is TRBJ2-3; no firm D call. V was cut by 5 bases and J by 5 bases, with 8 bases left in between. CDR1 is SGHTA and CDR2 is FQGNSA in the germline V gene. The CDR3 extends over 12 amino acids. CDR3 amino acids: CASSPEEDTQYF. In nucleotides, the CDR3 is TGTGCCAGCAGCCCAGAGGAAGATACGCAGTATTTT.

CDR3 region: CASSFGTSGNTIYF. CDR3 DNA: TGTGCCAGCAGCTTTGGGACATCCGGAAACACCATATATTTT. J is TRBJ1-3 and V is TRBV5-6; maybe TRBD1 (6 bases). Looked up from germline, CDR1 is SGHDT and CDR2 is YYEEEE. The CDR3 runs to 14 residues. Trimming took 2 bases from V and 4 from J, leaving 10 bases between them.

The table lists this clone with a count of one. The rearrangement joins TRBV6-4 to TRBJ2-2; 9 bases agree with TRBD2. From germline, CDR1 is MRHNA and CDR2 SNTAGT. The CDR3 extends over 15 amino acids. The junction had 6 bases not matched to a gene; V was cut back by 6 bases and J by 4 bases. The CDR3 DNA reads TGTGCCAGCAGCCCTGCGGGGGGGCCCACCGGGGAGCTGTTTTTT. Protein product: CASSPAGGPTGELFF.

The V gene is TRBV11-3, the J gene TRBJ1-3, with TRBD1 matching 11 bases. V lost 6 bases, J lost 0 bases, and 10 bases stayed unmatched. The germline V gene has CDR1 SGHNT and CDR2 YENEEA. The CDR3 is 18 residues long. CDR3 protein: CASRHPWTGGLSGNTIYF. CDR3 nucleotides: TGTGCCAGCAGGCATCCCTGGACAGGGGGCCTCTCTGGAAACACCATATATTTT. Complete variable domain (other parts from reference TRBV11-3 and TRBJ1-3): EAGVVQSPRYKIIEKKQPVAFWCNPISGHNTLYWYLQNLGQGPELLIRYENEEAVDDSQLPKDRFSAERLKGVDSTLKIQPAELGDSAVYLCASRHPWTGGLSGNTIYFGEGSWLTVV.

The chain combines TRBV27 with TRBJ2-5, with D possibly matching TRBD2 (6 bases). CDR1 MNHEY and CDR2 SMNVEV come from the germline V gene (reference sequence). The V end lost 0 bases, the J end lost 0 bases, and 11 bases lay between the germline ends. The CDR3 contains 16 residues. The CDR3 nucleotides read TGTGCCAGCAGTTTATCTAGCGGCAAGTACCAAGAGACCCAGTACTTC. Its protein product is CASSLSSGKYQETQYF.

The V gene is TRBV5-6, the J gene TRBJ1-5, with D perhaps matching TRBD1 (6 bases). The CDR3 is made up of 15 amino acids. V lost 3 bases to trimming and J lost 4 bases, with 14 bases between them. Germline V gene lookup returns CDR1 SGHDT and CDR2 YYEEEE. CDR3: CASSSRGQPNQPQHF. The CDR3 nucleotides read TGTGCCAGCAGCTCCCGAGGACAGCCTAATCAGCCCCAGCATTTT.

This clone has only one observation. This sequence joins TRBV25-1 and TRBJ1-6; 8 bases line up with TRBD1. V shed 6 bases, J shed 9 bases, and the junction held 10 bases outside the gene matches. In germline, CDR1 is MGHDK, CDR2 SYGVNS. The CDR3 is made up of 15 amino acids. The CDR3 coding sequence is TGTGCCAGCAGCAAATCGACAGGGGCAGGTTCACCCCTCCACTTT. This codes for CASSKSTGAGSPLHF.

V and J are TRBV5-6 and TRBJ1-1; D perhaps matches TRBD1 (5 bases). This CDR3 spans 17 amino acids. CDR1 is SGHDT, CDR2 YYEEEE, per germline. V lost 5 bases to trimming and J lost 0 bases, with 20 bases between them. The CDR3 region is CASRLRRAGPLNTEAFF. The DNA for the CDR3 is TGTGCCAGCAGGTTGAGGAGAGCGGGGCCTCTGAACACTGAAGCTTTCTTT.

The chain recombines TRBV5-6 with TRBJ2-7; 11 nucleotides agree with TRBD2. The CDR3 length is 17 residues. Unmatched junction bases numbered 11, after V lost 3 bases and J lost 3 bases. The V gene's germline CDR1 is SGHDT and CDR2 YYEEEE. CDR3 residues: CASSSYHLAGGNYEQYV. DNA of the CDR3: TGTGCCAGCAGCTCGTACCACTTAGCGGGGGGGAACTACGAGCAGTACGTC.

This rearrangement joins TRBV7-9 to TRBJ2-1; TRBD2 matches at 9 bases. Looked up from germline, CDR1 is SEHNR and CDR2 is FQNEAQ (reference sequence). Trimming took 3 bases from V and 4 from J; bases not matched to a gene: 4. CDR3 length equals 15 residues. CDR3 in DNA: TGTGCCAGCAGCTTCGGGCGGGGGGGATACAATGAGCAGTTCTTC. It yields the protein CASSFGRGGYNEQFF. Using reference TRBV7-9 and TRBJ2-1 for the parts outside the CDR3, the full variable domain is DTGVSQNPRHKITKRGQNVTFRCDPISEHNRLYWYRQTLGQGPEFLTYFQNEAQLEKSRLLSDRFSAERPKGSFSTLEIQRTEQGDSAMYLCASSFGRGGYNEQFFGPGTRLTVL.

This clone was seen once. The chain employs TRBV27 and TRBJ2-1; D call uncertain. Germline CDR1 reads MNHEY; CDR2 reads SMNVEV (reference sequence). The V end lost 0 bases, the J end lost 8 bases, and 8 bases lay between the germline ends. There are 13 residues in the CDR3. CDR3 protein: CASSLSGRYEQFF. CDR3 nucleotides: TGTGCCAGCAGTTTATCGGGCCGTTATGAGCAGTTCTTC.

This rearrangement joins TRBV10-2 to TRBJ1-5; TRBD1 might be the D (5 bases). This CDR3 is 13 amino acids long. Germline CDR1 and CDR2: WSHSY and SAAADI. V lost 6 bases and J lost 7, with 13 bases in between. The CDR3 DNA follows: TGCGCCAGCAGAGAAGACAGTTACCAGCCCCAGCATTTT. It is translated as CASREDSYQPQHF.

The chain couples TRBV7-3 to TRBJ1-1; TRBD1 might be the D (6 bases). This CDR3 has 14 amino acids. Trimming took 3 bases from V and 1 from J, leaving 9 bases between them. From germline, CDR1 is SGHTA and CDR2 FQGTGA. In nucleotides, the CDR3 is TGTGCCAGCAGCTTGGGGGCAACGAACACTGAAGCTTTCTTT. Protein sequence: CASSLGATNTEAFF.

This clone was detected once. The chain is built from TRBV2 and TRBJ2-3; D might be TRBD2 (6 bases). The germline V and J ends were trimmed by 3 bases and 4 bases, with 11 bases remaining between them. Germline CDR1 and CDR2: SNHLY and FYNNEI. This CDR3 has 14 residues. CDR3 in amino acids: CASSEAGGSDTQYF. In DNA form, the CDR3 reads TGTGCCAGCAGTGAGGCCGGGGGTTCAGATACGCAGTATTTT.

This clone came up a few times. The chain joins TRBV6-5 to TRBJ2-2; TRBD2 might be the D (6 bases). The CDR3 sequence is 13 residues long. CDR1 is MNHEY and CDR2 is SVGAGI in the germline V gene. With 8 bases removed from V and 3 bases from J, the gap between germline ends came to 10 bases. Here the CDR3 DNA reads TGTGCCAGCTACGGGGGTGACACCGGGGAGCTGTTTTTT. Protein product: CASYGGDTGELFF.

On this clone itself: At the DNA level, this CDR3 is encoded by other sequences in the same sample as well. The chain is built from TRBV28 and TRBJ1-5, with 10 bases that match TRBD1. This CDR3 has 16 amino acids. Germline values: CDR1 MDHEN, CDR2 SYDVKM. Unmatched junction bases numbered 6, after V lost 5 bases and J lost 2 bases. The CDR3 is CASSLRQGAGNQPQHF. CDR3 DNA: TGTGCCAGCAGTCTTCGACAGGGGGCGGGCAATCAGCCCCAGCATTTT.

The gene calls are TRBV7-2 and TRBJ2-7, with 10 bases fitting TRBD1. Germline loops: CDR1 SGHTA, CDR2 FQGNSA. With 1 base clipped from V and 2 bases from J, the junction kept 2 bases outside the gene matches. This CDR3 is built from 15 residues. This CDR3 reads CASSLVGQGAYEQYV. The DNA for the CDR3 is TGTGCCAGCAGCTTAGTTGGACAGGGGGCCTACGAGCAGTACGTC.

This chain links TRBV5-1 with TRBJ1-3; TRBD1 matches 7 bases. CDR3 length: 14 amino acids. CDR1 is SGHRS and CDR2 is YFSETQ in the germline V gene. Germline trimming cut 4 bases from V and 0 bases from J; bases unmatched to any gene: 1. CDR3 coding DNA: TGCGCCAGCAGCGAGGGGGCCTCTGGAAACACCATATATTTT. Its translation: CASSEGASGNTIYF.

The rearrangement links TRBV28 to TRBJ2-1, with 8 bases identical to TRBD2. The CDR3 is 16 amino acids. J lost 2 bases, V lost 8 bases, and 11 bases had no gene match. The germline V gene has CDR1 MDHEN and CDR2 SYDVKM. As DNA, the CDR3 is TGTGCCAGCGGCCCCGGGGGGGCCGCAACCTACAATGAGCAGTTCTTC. It encodes CASGPGGAATYNEQFF.

This rearrangement joins TRBV5-1 to TRBJ2-2; D is undetermined. This CDR3 region has 16 residues. Trimming removed 0 bases at V and 1 base at J, with 10 bases between. Germline lookup yields CDR1 SGHRS and CDR2 YFSETQ. In nucleotides, the CDR3 is TGCGCCAGCAGCTTGGTGCAGAAACAGAACACCGGGGAGCTGTTTTTT. Its protein product is CASSLVQKQNTGELFF.

The gene calls are TRBV4-1 and TRBJ1-1; perhaps TRBD1 as D (5 bases). V was pared by 1 base and J by 3 bases, with 12 bases between. Germline CDR1 and CDR2: MGHRA and YSYEKL. CDR3 length equals 15 residues. For the CDR3, the DNA is TGCGCCAGCAGCCAAGGGCAGGGAGGAGACACTGAAGCTTTCTTT. This translates into CASSQGQGGDTEAFF.